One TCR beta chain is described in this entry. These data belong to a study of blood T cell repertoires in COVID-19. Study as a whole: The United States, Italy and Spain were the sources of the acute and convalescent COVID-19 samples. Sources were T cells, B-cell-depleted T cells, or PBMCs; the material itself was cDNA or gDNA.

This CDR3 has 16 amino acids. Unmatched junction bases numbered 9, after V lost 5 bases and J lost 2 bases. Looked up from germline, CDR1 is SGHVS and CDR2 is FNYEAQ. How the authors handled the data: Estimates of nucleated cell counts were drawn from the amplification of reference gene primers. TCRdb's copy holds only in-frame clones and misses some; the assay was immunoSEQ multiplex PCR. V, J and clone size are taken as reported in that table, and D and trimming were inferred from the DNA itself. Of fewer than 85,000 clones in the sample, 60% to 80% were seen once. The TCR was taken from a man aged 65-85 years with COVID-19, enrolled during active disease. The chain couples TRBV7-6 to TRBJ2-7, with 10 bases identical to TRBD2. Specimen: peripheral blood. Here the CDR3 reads CASSPSGRARTYEQYF. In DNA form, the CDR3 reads TGTGCCAGCAGCCCCAGCGGGAGGGCCAGGACCTACGAGCAGTACTTC.